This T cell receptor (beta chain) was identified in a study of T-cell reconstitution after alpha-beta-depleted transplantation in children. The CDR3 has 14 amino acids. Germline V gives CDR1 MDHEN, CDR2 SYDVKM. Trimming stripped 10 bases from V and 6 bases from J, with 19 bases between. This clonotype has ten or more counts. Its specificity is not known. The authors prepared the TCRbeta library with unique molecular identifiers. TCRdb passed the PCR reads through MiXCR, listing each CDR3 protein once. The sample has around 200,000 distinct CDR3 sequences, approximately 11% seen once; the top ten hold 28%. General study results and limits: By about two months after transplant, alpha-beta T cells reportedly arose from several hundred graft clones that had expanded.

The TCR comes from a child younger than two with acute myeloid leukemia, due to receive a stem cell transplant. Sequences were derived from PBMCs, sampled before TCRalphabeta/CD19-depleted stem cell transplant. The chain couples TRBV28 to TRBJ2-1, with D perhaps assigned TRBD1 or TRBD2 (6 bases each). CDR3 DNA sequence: TGTGCCACCTCCCTAGGGGGGATTGGCAATGAGCAGTTCTTC. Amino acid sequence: CATSLGGIGNEQFF.